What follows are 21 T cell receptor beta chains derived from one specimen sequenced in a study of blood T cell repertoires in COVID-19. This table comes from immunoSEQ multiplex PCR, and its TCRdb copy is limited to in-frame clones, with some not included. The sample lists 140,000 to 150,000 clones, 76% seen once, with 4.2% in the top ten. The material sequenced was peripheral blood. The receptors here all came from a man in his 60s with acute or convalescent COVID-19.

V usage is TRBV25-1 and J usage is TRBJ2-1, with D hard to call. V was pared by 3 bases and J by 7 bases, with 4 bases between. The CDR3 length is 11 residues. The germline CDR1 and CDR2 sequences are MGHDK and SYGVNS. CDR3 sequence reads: CASSDLNEQFF. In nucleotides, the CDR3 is TGTGCCAGCAGTGATCTTAATGAGCAGTTCTTC.

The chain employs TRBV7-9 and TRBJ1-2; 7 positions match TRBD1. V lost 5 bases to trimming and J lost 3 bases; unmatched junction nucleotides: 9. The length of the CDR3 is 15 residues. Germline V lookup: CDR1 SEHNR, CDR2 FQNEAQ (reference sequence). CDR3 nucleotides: TGTGCCAGCAGCCCGGGACAGCCGGGGGACTATGGCTACACCTTC. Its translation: CASSPGQPGDYGYTF.

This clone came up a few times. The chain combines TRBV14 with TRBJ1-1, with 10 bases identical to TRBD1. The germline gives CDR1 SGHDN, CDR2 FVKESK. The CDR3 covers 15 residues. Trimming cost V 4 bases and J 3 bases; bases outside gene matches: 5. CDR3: CASSRRQGAYTEAFF. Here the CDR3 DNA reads TGTGCCAGCAGCCGACGACAGGGGGCTTACACTGAAGCTTTCTTT. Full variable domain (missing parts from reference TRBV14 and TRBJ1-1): EAGVTQFPSHSVIEKGQTVTLRCDPISGHDNLYWYRRVMGKEIKFLLHFVKESKQDESGMPNNRFLAERTGGTYSTLKVQPAELEDSGVYFCASSRRQGAYTEAFFGQGTRLTVV.

The CDR3 DNA follows: TGTGCCAGCAGCTCACGGGCGGGAGTAGGCAATGAGCAGTTCTTC. This sequence encodes CASSSRAGVGNEQFF. V usage is TRBV7-9 and J usage is TRBJ2-1, with 7 bases fitting TRBD2. The CDR3 extends over 15 amino acids. CDR1 is SEHNR, CDR2 FQNEAQ, per germline (reference sequence). V was clipped by 4 bases and J by 6 bases; unmatched bases: 9.

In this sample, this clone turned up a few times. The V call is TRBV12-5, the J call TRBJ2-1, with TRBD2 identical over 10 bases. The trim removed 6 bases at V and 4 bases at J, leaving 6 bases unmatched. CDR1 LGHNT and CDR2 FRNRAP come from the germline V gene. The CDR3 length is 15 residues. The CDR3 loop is CASGPLAGAYNEQFF. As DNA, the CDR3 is TGTGCTAGTGGACCGCTAGCGGGAGCATACAATGAGCAGTTCTTC. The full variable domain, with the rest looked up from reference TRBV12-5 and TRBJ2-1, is DARVTQTPRHKVTEMGQEVTMRCQPILGHNTVFWYRQTMMQGLELLAYFRNRAPLDDSGMPKDRFSAEMPDATLATLKIQPSEPRDSAVYFCASGPLAGAYNEQFFGPGTRLTVL.

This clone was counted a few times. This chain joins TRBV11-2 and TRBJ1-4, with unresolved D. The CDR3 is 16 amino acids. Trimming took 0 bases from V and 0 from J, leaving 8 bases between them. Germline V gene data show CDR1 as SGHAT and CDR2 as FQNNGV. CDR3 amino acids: CASSLDYTATNEKLFF. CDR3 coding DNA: TGTGCCAGCAGCTTAGATTATACAGCAACTAATGAAAAACTGTTTTTT.

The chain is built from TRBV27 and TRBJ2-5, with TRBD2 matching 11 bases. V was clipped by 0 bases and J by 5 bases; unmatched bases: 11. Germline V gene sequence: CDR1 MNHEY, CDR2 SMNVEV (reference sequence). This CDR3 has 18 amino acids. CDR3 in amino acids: CASSLSPPGASGRETQYF. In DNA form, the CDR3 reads TGTGCCAGCAGTTTATCGCCCCCTGGGGCTAGCGGGAGGGAGACCCAGTACTTC.

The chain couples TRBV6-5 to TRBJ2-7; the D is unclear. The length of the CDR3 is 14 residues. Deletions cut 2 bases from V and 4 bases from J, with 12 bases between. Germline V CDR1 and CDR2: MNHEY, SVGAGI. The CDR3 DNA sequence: TGTGCCAGCAGTTACAGCTCCCCGGGTTACGAGCAGTACTTC. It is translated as CASSYSSPGYEQYF.

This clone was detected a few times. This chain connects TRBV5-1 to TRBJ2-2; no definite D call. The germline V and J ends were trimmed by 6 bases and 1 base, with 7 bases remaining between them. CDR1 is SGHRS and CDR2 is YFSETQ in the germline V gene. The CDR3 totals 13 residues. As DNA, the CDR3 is TGCGCCAGCACCAGGCGGAACACCGGGGAGCTGTTTTTT. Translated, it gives CASTRRNTGELFF.

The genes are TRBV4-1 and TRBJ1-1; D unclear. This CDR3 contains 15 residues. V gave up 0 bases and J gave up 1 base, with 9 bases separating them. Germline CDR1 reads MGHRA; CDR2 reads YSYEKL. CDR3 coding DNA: TGCGCCAGCAGCCAAGAAGCACCGCAGAACACTGAAGCTTTCTTT. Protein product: CASSQEAPQNTEAFF.

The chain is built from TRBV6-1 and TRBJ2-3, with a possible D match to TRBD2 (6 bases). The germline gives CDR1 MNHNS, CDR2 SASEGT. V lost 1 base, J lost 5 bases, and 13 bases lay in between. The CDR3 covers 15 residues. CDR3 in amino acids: CASSEVRGAGDTQYF. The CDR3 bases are TGTGCCAGCAGTGAAGTTCGGGGAGCGGGAGATACGCAGTATTTT.

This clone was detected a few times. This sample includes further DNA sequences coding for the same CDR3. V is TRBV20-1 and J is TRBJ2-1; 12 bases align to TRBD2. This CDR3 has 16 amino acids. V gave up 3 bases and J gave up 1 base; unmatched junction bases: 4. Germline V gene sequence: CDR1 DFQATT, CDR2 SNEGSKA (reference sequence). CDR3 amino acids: CSASPGTSGSYNEQFF. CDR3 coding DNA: TGCAGTGCTAGTCCCGGGACTAGCGGGTCCTACAATGAGCAGTTCTTC.

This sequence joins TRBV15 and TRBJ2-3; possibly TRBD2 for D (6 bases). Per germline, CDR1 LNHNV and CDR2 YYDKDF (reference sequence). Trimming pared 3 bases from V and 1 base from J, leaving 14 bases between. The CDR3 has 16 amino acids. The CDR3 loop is CATSRGGSAGTDTQYF. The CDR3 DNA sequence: TGTGCCACCAGCAGGGGGGGAAGCGCGGGCACAGATACGCAGTATTTT.

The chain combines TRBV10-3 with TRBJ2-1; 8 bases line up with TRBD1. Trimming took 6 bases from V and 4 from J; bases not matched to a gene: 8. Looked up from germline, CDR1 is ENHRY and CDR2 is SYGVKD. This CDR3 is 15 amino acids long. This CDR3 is CAISDGQGGYNEQFF. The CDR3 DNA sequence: TGTGCCATCAGCGACGGACAGGGCGGGTACAATGAGCAGTTCTTC.

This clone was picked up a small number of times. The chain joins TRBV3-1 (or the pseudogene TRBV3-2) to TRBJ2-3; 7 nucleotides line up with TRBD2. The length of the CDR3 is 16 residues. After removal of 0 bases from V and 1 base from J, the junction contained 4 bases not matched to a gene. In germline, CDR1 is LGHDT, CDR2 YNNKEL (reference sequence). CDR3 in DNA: TGTGCCAGCAGCCAAGATAGCGGGCTTCGCACAGATACGCAGTATTTT. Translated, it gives CASSQDSGLRTDTQYF.

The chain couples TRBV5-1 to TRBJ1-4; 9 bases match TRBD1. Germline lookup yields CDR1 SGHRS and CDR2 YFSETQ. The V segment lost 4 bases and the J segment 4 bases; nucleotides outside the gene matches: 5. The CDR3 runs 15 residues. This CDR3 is CASSPRTGVNEKLFF. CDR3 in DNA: TGCGCCAGCAGCCCCCGGACAGGGGTTAATGAAAAACTGTTTTTT.

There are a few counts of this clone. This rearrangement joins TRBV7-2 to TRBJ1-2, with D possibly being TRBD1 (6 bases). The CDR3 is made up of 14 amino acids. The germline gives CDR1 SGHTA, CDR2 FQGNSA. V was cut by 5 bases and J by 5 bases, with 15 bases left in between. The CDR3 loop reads CASSPNTGPYGYTF. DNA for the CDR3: TGTGCCAGCAGCCCCAACACAGGGCCGTATGGCTACACCTTC.

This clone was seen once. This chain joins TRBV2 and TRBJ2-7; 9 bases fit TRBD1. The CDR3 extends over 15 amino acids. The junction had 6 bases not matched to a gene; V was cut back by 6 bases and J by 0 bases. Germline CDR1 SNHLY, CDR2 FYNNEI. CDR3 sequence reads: CASRVGTGRSYEQYF. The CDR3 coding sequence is TGTGCCAGCAGAGTAGGGACAGGGCGCTCCTACGAGCAGTACTTC.

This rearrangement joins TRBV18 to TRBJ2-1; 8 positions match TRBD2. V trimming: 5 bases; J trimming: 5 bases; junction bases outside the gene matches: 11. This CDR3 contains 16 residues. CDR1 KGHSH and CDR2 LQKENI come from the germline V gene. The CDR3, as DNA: TGTGCCAGCTCAGCATCCCCGGGAGCGGGAGACAATGAGCAGTTCTTC. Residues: CASSASPGAGDNEQFF. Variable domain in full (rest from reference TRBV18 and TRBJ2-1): NAGVMQNPRHLVRRRGQEARLRCSPMKGHSHVYWYRQLPEEGLKFMVYLQKENIIDESGMPKERFSAEFPKEGPSILRIQQVVRGDSAAYFCASSASPGAGDNEQFFGPGTRLTVL.

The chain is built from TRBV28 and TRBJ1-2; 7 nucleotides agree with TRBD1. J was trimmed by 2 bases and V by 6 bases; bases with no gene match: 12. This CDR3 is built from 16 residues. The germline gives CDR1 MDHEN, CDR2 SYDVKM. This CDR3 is CASRRSGQQDNYGYTF. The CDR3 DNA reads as TGTGCCAGCAGAAGATCGGGACAGCAAGACAACTATGGCTACACCTTC.

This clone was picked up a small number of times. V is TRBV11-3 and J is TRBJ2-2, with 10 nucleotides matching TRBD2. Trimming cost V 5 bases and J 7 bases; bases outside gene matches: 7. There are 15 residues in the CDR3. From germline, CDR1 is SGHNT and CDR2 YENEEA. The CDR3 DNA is TGTGCCAGCAGCAGATTAGCGGGAGGAATCGGGGAGCTGTTTTTT. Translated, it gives CASSRLAGGIGELFF.